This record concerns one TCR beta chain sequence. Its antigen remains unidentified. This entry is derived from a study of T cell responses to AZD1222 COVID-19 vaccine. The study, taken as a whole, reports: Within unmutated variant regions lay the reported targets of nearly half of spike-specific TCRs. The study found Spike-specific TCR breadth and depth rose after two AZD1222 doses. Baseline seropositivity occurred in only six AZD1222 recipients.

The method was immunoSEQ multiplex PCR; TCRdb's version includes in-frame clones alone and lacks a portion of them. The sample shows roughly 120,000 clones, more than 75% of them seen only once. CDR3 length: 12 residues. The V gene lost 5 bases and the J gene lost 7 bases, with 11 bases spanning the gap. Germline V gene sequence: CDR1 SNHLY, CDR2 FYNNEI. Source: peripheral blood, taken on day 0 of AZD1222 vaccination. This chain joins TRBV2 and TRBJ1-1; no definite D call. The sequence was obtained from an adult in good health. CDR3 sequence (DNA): TGTGCCAGCAGTCGAGAACAGAGTGAAGCTTTCTTT. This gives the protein CASSREQSEAFF.